Below, 29 T cell receptor beta chains from the same sample are listed, as sequenced in a study of chemoradiotherapy in HPV16-positive cancers. Libraries were prepared by immunoSEQ multiplex PCR; TCRdb keeps only in-frame clonotypes and omits some of them. The data show around 14,000 clones, roughly 88% seen once. Sequencing used blood, obtained from a patient who underwent chemoradiotherapy. These receptor sequences come from a human donor with HPV-associated anogenital cancer.

J is TRBJ1-4 and V is TRBV19; D unresolved. Germline assignment: CDR1 LNHDA and CDR2 SQIVND (reference sequence). Trimming left V 5 bases short and J 4 bases short, with 11 bases between. This CDR3 spans 14 amino acids. The CDR3 nucleotides read TGTGCCAGTAGTCCACGACTGCGTAATGAAAAACTGTTTTTT. Translating gives CASSPRLRNEKLFF.

The chain carries TRBV6-5 and TRBJ2-1, with D possibly matching TRBD2 (5 bases). V was trimmed by 3 bases and J by 4 bases, leaving 13 bases between them. Germline CDR1 reads MNHEY; CDR2 reads SVGAGI. The CDR3 is 15 residues long. The CDR3 here is CASSYGDEGYNEQFF. The CDR3, as DNA: TGTGCCAGCAGTTATGGCGACGAGGGTTACAATGAGCAGTTCTTC.

The chain recombines TRBV7-9 with TRBJ1-4; D ambiguous. The germline gives CDR1 SEHNR, CDR2 FQNEAQ (reference sequence). V lost 10 bases and J 3 bases, leaving 15 bases between the germline ends. The CDR3 has 14 amino acids. As DNA, the CDR3 is TGTGCCATCCCCCCTCTGGAGCCTAATGAAAAACTGTTTTTT. This translates into CAIPPLEPNEKLFF.

The chain links TRBV4-3 to TRBJ1-2; D is ambiguous. The CDR3 loop spans 15 amino acids. With 0 bases removed from V and 3 bases from J, the gap between germline ends came to 11 bases. Per the germline V gene, CDR1 is LGHNA and CDR2 is YSLEER. The CDR3 DNA follows: TGCGCCAGCAGCCAAGATCTATTGATCGACTATGGCTACACCTTC. Translation gives CASSQDLLIDYGYTF.

This sequence joins TRBV5-6 and TRBJ2-1, with unresolved D. V lost 0 bases and J lost 6, with 10 bases in between. This CDR3 has 14 amino acids. Per the germline V gene, CDR1 is SGHDT and CDR2 is YYEEEE. The CDR3, as DNA: TGTGCCAGCAGCTTGGTATTAGCTGCCAATGAGCAGTTCTTC. It yields the protein CASSLVLAANEQFF. Looking up the rest from reference TRBV5-6 and TRBJ2-1 gives the full variable domain: DAGVTQSPTHLIKTRGQQVTLRCSPKSGHDTVSWYQQALGQGPQFIFQYYEEEERQRGNFPDRFSGHQFPNYSSELNVNALLLGDSALYLCASSLVLAANEQFFGPGTRLTVL.

The chain employs TRBV11-3 and TRBJ2-7, with D uncertain. CDR3 length: 11 amino acids. Germline V gene sequence: CDR1 SGHNT, CDR2 YENEEA. Deletions cut 1 base from V and 6 bases from J, with 4 bases between. The CDR3 DNA reads as TGTGCCAGCAGCTTAGTGTTCGAGCAGTACTTC. This codes for CASSLVFEQYF.

CDR3 DNA sequence: TGCGCCAGCAGCTTGGGCCGAGATAGGGACGGCTCTGGAAACACCATATATTTT. Translation: CASSLGRDRDGSGNTIYF. The chain uses TRBV5-1 and TRBJ1-3; weak D call: TRBD1 (5 bases). From germline, CDR1 is SGHRS and CDR2 YFSETQ. The CDR3 is made up of 18 amino acids. The V end was cut by 0 bases, the J end by 0 bases, with 16 bases between.

The chain joins TRBV18 to TRBJ2-7; perhaps TRBD1 as D (6 bases). The length of the CDR3 is 12 residues. Per germline, CDR1 KGHSH and CDR2 LQKENI. V lost 2 bases to trimming and J lost 9 bases, with 11 bases between them. The CDR3 loop reads CASSPKQGWQYF. DNA for the CDR3: TGTGCCAGCTCACCAAAGCAGGGGTGGCAGTACTTC.

The chain links TRBV4-2 to TRBJ1-5; 8 bases fit TRBD1. Per germline, CDR1 LGHNA and CDR2 YNFKEQ. With 2 bases clipped from V and 2 bases from J, the junction kept 2 bases outside the gene matches. The CDR3 is 15 amino acids. In nucleotides, the CDR3 is TGTGCCAGCAGCCAATCGACAGGGGGCAATCAGCCCCAGCATTTT. This sequence encodes CASSQSTGGNQPQHF.

The chain carries TRBV7-6 and TRBJ1-3; TRBD1 agrees at 7 bases. CDR1 is SGHVS, CDR2 FNYEAQ, per germline. The V segment lost 2 bases and the J segment 2 bases; nucleotides outside the gene matches: 6. The CDR3 sequence is 16 residues long. CDR3 DNA: TGTGCCAGCAGCTTATTAACAGGGGACCCTGGAAACACCATATATTTT. Amino acids: CASSLLTGDPGNTIYF.

This chain uses TRBV7-3 with TRBJ1-2; no definite D call. Trimming shortened V by 1 base and J by 0 bases, and 9 bases separated the two germline ends. CDR3 size: 15 residues. Germline V gene sequence: CDR1 SGHTA, CDR2 FQGTGA. CDR3 in DNA: TGTGCCAGCAGCTTAAACTCAAACCCTAACTATGGCTACACCTTC. This translates into CASSLNSNPNYGYTF. The complete variable domain, with remaining parts taken from reference TRBV7-3 and TRBJ1-2, reads GAGVSQTPSNKVTEKGKYVELRCDPISGHTALYWYRQSLGQGPEFLIYFQGTGAADDSGLPNDRFFAVRPEGSVSTLKIQRTERGDSAVYLCASSLNSNPNYGYTFGSGTRLTVV.

This clone was recorded a few times. The CDR3 loop reads CASSIDSLYAFF. The CDR3 nucleotides read TGTGCCAGCAGCATCGACAGTCTTTACGCTTTCTTT. V usage is TRBV7-9 and J usage is TRBJ1-1; D is perhaps TRBD1 (5 bases). Germline loops: CDR1 SEHNR, CDR2 FQNEAQ (reference sequence). V lost 5 bases, J lost 11 bases, and 15 bases lay in between. This CDR3 has 12 amino acids.

J is TRBJ2-1 and V is TRBV6-6; D remains unclear. The CDR3 spans 11 residues. Trimming took off 4 bases at V and 12 bases at J, with 10 bases between the two ends. CDR1 and CDR2 from the germline V gene are MNHNY and SVGAGI (reference sequence). The CDR3 bases are TGTGCCAGCAGTTCTTCAGTGGGGCAGTTCTTC. Translated, it gives CASSSSVGQFF.

This rearrangement joins TRBV14 to TRBJ2-5, with D hard to call. Germline V gives CDR1 SGHDN, CDR2 FVKESK. Trimming pared 2 bases from V and 5 bases from J, leaving 15 bases between. The CDR3 consists of 15 residues. CDR3 sequence: CASSQQPGSHETQYF. In DNA form, the CDR3 reads TGTGCCAGCAGCCAACAACCGGGCAGCCACGAGACCCAGTACTTC.

The genes are TRBV7-2 and TRBJ1-1, with 7 bases identical to TRBD1. Germline trimming cut 3 bases from V and 11 bases from J; bases unmatched to any gene: 15. Germline CDR1 and CDR2: SGHTA and FQGNSA. The CDR3 runs to 15 residues. The DNA of the CDR3 is TGTGCCAGCAGCTTTCTCGGACAGGCACCCTCGAGGGCTTTCTTT. It is translated as CASSFLGQAPSRAFF.

The chain carries TRBV30 and TRBJ2-6, with D uncertain. Germline CDR1 GTSNPN, CDR2 SVGIG (reference sequence). V lost 0 bases, J lost 2 bases, and 5 bases lay in between. The CDR3 extends over 14 amino acids. As DNA, the CDR3 is TGTGCCTGGAGTGTAGGGACTGGGGCCAACGTCCTGACTTTC. This translates into CAWSVGTGANVLTF. Full variable domain (remainder filled in from reference TRBV30 and TRBJ2-6): SQTIHQWPATLVQPVGSPLSLECTVEGTSNPNLYWYRQAAGRGLQLLFYSVGIGQISSEVPQNLSASRPQDRQFILSSKKLLLSDSGFYLCAWSVGTGANVLTFGAGSRLTVL.

CDR3 bases: TGTGCCAGCAGCTTCCCACTAGCGGGGGAACCGAACACCGGGGAGCTGTTTTTT. Amino acids: CASSFPLAGEPNTGELFF. The J gene is TRBJ2-2, the V gene TRBV7-9; the match to TRBD2 covers 11 bases. With V trimmed by 3 bases and J by 0 bases, 6 bases remained unmatched. This CDR3 spans 18 amino acids. Per the germline V gene, CDR1 is SEHNR and CDR2 is FQNEAQ (reference sequence).

The V call is TRBV21-1, the J call TRBJ1-1. TRBV21-1 counts as a pseudogene. The CDR3 totals 15 residues. In nucleotides, the CDR3 is TGTGCCAGCAGCAAAAAAGGCTGGGGGTACACTGAAGCTTTCTTT. It yields the protein CASSKKGWGYTEAFF.

V gene TRBV7-2 combines with J gene TRBJ2-7; the D is unclear. The V end was cut by 5 bases, the J end by 7 bases, with 12 bases between. Germline assignment: CDR1 SGHTA and CDR2 FQGNSA. The CDR3 spans 12 residues. CDR3 sequence: CASSNLAGEQYF. The CDR3 bases are TGTGCCAGCAGCAACCTTGCCGGGGAGCAGTACTTC.

This chain links TRBV5-1 with TRBJ1-4; weak D call: TRBD1 (6 bases). V was shortened by 4 bases and J by 2 bases, with 12 bases between the two germline ends. CDR1 and CDR2 (germline): SGHRS, YFSETQ. The CDR3 runs to 15 residues. The CDR3 region is CASSPGRGTNEKLFF. CDR3 coding DNA: TGCGCCAGCAGCCCTGGCAGGGGCACTAATGAAAAACTGTTTTTT.

The chain couples TRBV27 to TRBJ2-5, with D perhaps TRBD1 (6 bases). Germline loops: CDR1 MNHEY, CDR2 SMNVEV (reference sequence). V lost 6 bases and J 2 bases, leaving 13 bases between the germline ends. The CDR3 covers 14 residues. The CDR3 spells CASRQGTKQETQYF. In DNA, the CDR3 is TGTGCCAGCAGGCAGGGGACAAAACAAGAGACCCAGTACTTC.

The V gene is TRBV13, the J gene TRBJ2-6; either TRBD1 or TRBD2 may fit D (5 bases each). The V gene's germline CDR1 is PRHDT and CDR2 FYEKMQ (reference sequence). This CDR3 comprises 18 residues. With 4 bases removed from V and 1 base from J, the gap between germline ends came to 17 bases. The CDR3 DNA follows: TGTGCCAGCAGCTCCCGTCTGGGGGAGTCGTCTGGGGCCAACGTCCTGACTTTC. As protein: CASSSRLGESSGANVLTF. The whole variable domain, remainder taken from reference TRBV13 and TRBJ2-6, is AAGVIQSPRHLIKEKRETATLKCYPIPRHDTVYWYQQGPGQDPQFLISFYEKMQSDKGSIPDRFSAQQFSDYHSELNMSSLELGDSALYFCASSSRLGESSGANVLTFGAGSRLTVL.

The rearrangement joins TRBV30 to TRBJ2-7; the match to TRBD1 covers 7 bases. Germline V gene sequence: CDR1 GTSNPN, CDR2 SVGIG (reference sequence). V shed 1 base and J 1 base; nucleotides not matched to a gene: 10. The CDR3 is 16 residues long. CDR3 amino acids: CAWSGKDRVVSYEQYF. The CDR3 region has the DNA TGTGCCTGGAGTGGAAAAGACAGGGTAGTTTCCTACGAGCAGTACTTC.

This chain joins TRBV11-3 and TRBJ2-2, with D possibly being TRBD2 (6 bases). The V gene lost 8 bases and the J gene lost 0 bases, with 10 bases spanning the gap. This CDR3 comprises 14 residues. From germline, CDR1 is SGHNT and CDR2 YENEEA. The CDR3 DNA follows: TGTGCCAGCTACGGGGGAACGAACACCGGGGAGCTGTTTTTT. It codes for CASYGGTNTGELFF.

The chain combines TRBV15 with TRBJ2-7; possibly TRBD2 for D (7 bases). The CDR3 is made up of 18 amino acids. Deletions cut 0 bases from V and 7 bases from J, with 25 bases between. Germline V gene lookup returns CDR1 LNHNV and CDR2 YYDKDF (reference sequence). Here the CDR3 DNA reads TGTGCCACCAGCAGAGAAGATGGACGGGGGGCTCCCCGCCGGGAGCAGTACTTC. Its protein product is CATSREDGRGAPRREQYF.

The chain couples TRBV2 to TRBJ2-1; the D is unclear. This CDR3 is built from 12 residues. CDR1 and CDR2 (germline): SNHLY, FYNNEI. The germline V and J ends were trimmed by 8 bases and 9 bases, with 14 bases remaining between them. CDR3 residues: CASSRSPFEQFF. The CDR3 DNA is TGTGCCAGCTCCAGGTCCCCGTTTGAGCAGTTCTTC.

This chain joins TRBV14 and TRBJ2-1, with D tentatively TRBD2 (6 bases). Trimming pared 4 bases from V and 2 bases from J, leaving 21 bases between. The germline CDR1 and CDR2 sequences are SGHDN and FVKESK. The CDR3 length is 18 residues. The CDR3 region is CASSRTHPGLQAYNEQFF. The CDR3 DNA reads TGTGCCAGCAGCCGGACTCACCCGGGACTCCAGGCCTACAATGAGCAGTTCTTC.

The chain is built from TRBV9 and TRBJ1-2; no reliable D call. Germline V lookup: CDR1 SGDLS, CDR2 YYNGEE. The length of the CDR3 is 14 residues. The V and J ends lost 3 bases and 0 bases respectively, with 9 bases between them. CDR3 region: CASSAIGANYGYTF. The CDR3 DNA follows: TGTGCCAGCAGCGCAATAGGAGCTAACTATGGCTACACCTTC.

The count of this clone is one. This chain links TRBV5-3 with TRBJ2-5; TRBD2 agrees at 12 bases. TRBV5-3 is recorded as an ORF, its role being uncertain. The length of the CDR3 is 16 residues. V lost 7 bases and J lost 2; bases outside the gene matches: 9. CDR3 nucleotides: TGTGCCAGACTACCTAGCGGGGGGGCGGGGCAAGAGACCCAGTACTTC. It is translated as CARLPSGGAGQETQYF.